These T cell receptor beta chains were read from a single sample in a study of shared clonotypes between healthy human individuals. Produced via immunoSEQ multiplex PCR; TCRdb's table is partial and in-frame only. The profile shows roughly 1,600,000 clones, around 98.5% of them singletons. Sequenced sample: naive CD4+ T cells sorted from blood. These receptors originate from a man aged 30-40 years in good health. The CDR3 runs from the conserved cysteine through the conserved F or W. The order of the fields is V gene, D gene, clone size, J gene, CDR3 protein, CDR3 DNA. D genes are given only for firm matches. Some rows have no size entry. The others give once, few or many, or a class for an expanded clone.

TRBV29-1	TRBD2	NA	TRBJ2-3	CSVTVLAGAPDTQYF	TGCAGCGTCACCGTACTAGCGGGAGCCCCAGATACGCAGTATTTT
TRBV7-6	TRBD2	NA	TRBJ2-1	CASSLVAGGLLEQFF	TGTGCCAGCAGCTTAGTTGCGGGAGGGCTTCTTGAGCAGTTCTTC
TRBV6-6	TRBD1	once	TRBJ2-7	CATEGTGGYFGEQYF	TGTGCCACCGAGGGGACAGGGGGATATTTCGGCGAGCAGTACTTC
TRBV5-1	TRBD1	NA	TRBJ1-4	CASSPTQQGGNEKLFF	TGCGCCAGCAGCCCTACACAGCAGGGGGGTAATGAAAAACTGTTTTTT
TRBV7-2	TRBD1	NA	TRBJ1-2	CASSLRGQPGQFEF	TGTGCCAGCAGCTTACGGGGACAACCGGGACAGTTTGAATTC
TRBV7-9	NA	NA	TRBJ1-3	CASPGVKSGSGNTIYF	TGTGCCAGCCCGGGGGTAAAATCAGGCTCTGGAAACACCATATATTTT
TRBV10-2	TRBD2	NA	TRBJ2-6	CASSLEASGRISGANVLTF	TGCGCCAGCAGTCTCGAGGCTAGCGGGAGGATATCTGGGGCCAACGTCCTGACTTTC
TRBV9	TRBD1	NA	TRBJ2-3	CASSVPEGATDTQYF	TGTGCCAGCAGCGTCCCCGAGGGGGCTACAGATACGCAGTATTTT
TRBV5-6	NA	NA	TRBJ2-7	CASSDLTGSYEQYF	TGTGCCAGCAGCGATTTGACAGGATCCTACGAGCAGTACTTC
TRBV6-1	TRBD2	NA	TRBJ2-5	CASSVSSGGQETQYF	TGTGCCAGCAGTGTCTCTAGCGGGGGCCAAGAGACCCAGTACTTC
TRBV6-4	NA	NA	TRBJ2-3	CASSPFPTDTQYF	TGTGCCAGCAGCCCCTTCCCCACAGATACGCAGTATTTT
TRBV14	NA	NA	TRBJ1-3	CASSPRTPKTSGNTIYF	TGTGCCAGCAGCCCCCGGACGCCTAAAACCTCTGGAAACACCATATATTTT
TRBV11-3	TRBD1	NA	TRBJ1-2	CASSHQAGGAYGYTF	TGTGCCAGCAGCCACCAGGCAGGGGGCGCTTATGGCTACACCTTC
TRBV11-3	NA	NA	TRBJ2-2	CASSKTGELFF	TGTGCCAGCAGTAAAACCGGGGAGCTGTTTTTT
TRBV9	NA	NA	TRBJ2-5	CASSPPGLQETQYF	TGTGCCAGCAGCCCCCCCGGCCTTCAAGAGACCCAGTACTTC
TRBV7-2	NA	NA	TRBJ1-2	CASSLARGFGYGYTF	TGTGCCAGCAGCTTAGCTCGGGGGTTCGGCTATGGCTACACCTTC
TRBV9	NA	NA	TRBJ1-3	CASSPLTNSGNTIYF	TGTGCCAGCAGCCCCCTCACGAACTCTGGAAACACCATATATTTT
TRBV5-5	NA	NA	TRBJ1-2	CASSLFEENYGYTF	TGTGCCAGCAGCTTGTTCGAGGAAAACTATGGCTACACCTTC
TRBV19	NA	NA	TRBJ2-3	CASSRTIDTDTQYF	TGTGCCAGTAGTAGGACAATAGACACAGATACGCAGTATTTT
TRBV10-3	NA	NA	TRBJ1-1	CAISELSLASRVANTEAFF	TGTGCCATCAGTGAGCTGTCATTGGCAAGTCGGGTTGCGAACACTGAAGCTTTCTTT
TRBV10-1	NA	NA	TRBJ2-7	CASSESASLEQYF	TGCGCCAGCAGTGAGTCGGCTAGCCTCGAGCAGTACTTC
TRBV2	NA	NA	TRBJ1-1	CASSDQEFTEAFF	TGTGCCAGCAGTGACCAGGAGTTCACTGAAGCTTTCTTT
TRBV28	NA	NA	TRBJ1-5	CASTLAAGQPQHF	TGTGCCAGCACCCTTGCGGCCGGGCAGCCCCAGCATTTT
TRBV18	NA	NA	TRBJ2-7	CASSVLGVSYEQYF	TGTGCCAGCTCAGTCCTGGGCGTGTCCTACGAGCAGTACTTC
TRBV4-2	TRBD2	once	TRBJ2-1	CASSQEAGGSYNEQFF	TGTGCCAGCAGCCAAGAAGCGGGAGGATCCTACAATGAGCAGTTCTTC
TRBV7-3	TRBD2	NA	TRBJ2-1	CASSLAGRVDEQFF	TGTGCCAGCAGCTTAGCTGGGAGGGTGGATGAGCAGTTCTTC
TRBV28	TRBD2	once	TRBJ2-1	CASSTGLPSYNEQFF	TGTGCCAGCAGTACGGGACTACCTTCCTACAATGAGCAGTTCTTC
TRBV28	TRBD2	NA	TRBJ2-1	CASSSAGGPIYNEQFF	TGTGCCAGCAGTTCAGCGGGAGGGCCGATCTACAATGAGCAGTTCTTC